The 2 T cell receptor beta chains in this list originate from one sample, sequenced in a study of T-cell memory formation after mild COVID-19. One entry per CDR3 protein, called by TCRdb with MiXCR from the 5' RACE reads. The sample comprises over 350,000 distinct CDR3 sequences, 20% to 25% of which are singletons, and about 8.7% rests with the top ten. The sequencing sample was made of PBMCs or a T cell subset sorted from them (not recorded which). The receptors here all came from an adult woman who had mild COVID-19 (a few samples of this study predate the infection). Cell type and time point are not known.

V usage is TRBV9 and J usage is TRBJ2-2; D is unclear. This CDR3 comprises 15 residues. Deletions cut 5 bases from V and 3 bases from J, with 14 bases between. The germline V gene has CDR1 SGDLS and CDR2 YYNGEE. As DNA, the CDR3 is TGTGCCAGCAGTACCTCCGGCCAACACACCGGGGAGCTGTTTTTT. It yields the protein CASSTSGQHTGELFF.

The chain is built from TRBV2 and TRBJ2-7, with 9 positions matching TRBD1. Trimming took 8 bases from V and 2 from J; bases not matched to a gene: 7. In germline, CDR1 is SNHLY, CDR2 FYNNEI. CDR3 size: 14 residues. The DNA for the CDR3 is TGTGCCAGCCAGCCTACAGGGGGCCCCTACGAGCAGTACTTC. It codes for CASQPTGGPYEQYF.